This T cell receptor beta chain came from a study of early stage breast cancer tumors. This clone appeared once. This CDR3 has 12 residues. The V end was cut by 1 base, the J end by 7 bases, with 8 bases between. Germline V gene lookup returns CDR1 MNHEY and CDR2 SMNVEV (reference sequence). Repertoires were generated with immunoSEQ multiplex PCR, while TCRdb's copy carries only in-frame clones and drops some. This sample yields 45,000 to 60,000 clones, of which 75% to 95% are seen a single time; less than 6.5% belongs to the top ten. The sequenced material came from blood. V is TRBV27 and J is TRBJ2-7; D is possibly TRBD1 (6 bases). The TCR was taken from a person in their 70s with breast cancer. The CDR3 coding sequence is TGTGCCAGCAGTTTATGGGGGCGGGAGCAGTACTTC. Protein sequence: CASSLWGREQYF.